This TCR beta chain was retrieved from a study of tumor-infiltrating lymphocytes in primary liver carcinoma. The study, taken as a whole, reports: For tumor-adjacent and tumor-blood pairs, overlap was less than that seen for tumor region pairs.

For each extraction, RNA and DNA were obtained together from about 19-30 mg of unsorted bulk tissue. Patients were treatment-naive with chronic HBV infection. The sampling covered five separate regions of each tumor. A constant-region primer primed TCR beta cDNA synthesis from about 0.45 ug of total RNA. Library construction for TCR beta comprised three nested multiplex PCR rounds performed with slightly modified ARM-PCR. TCRdb reprocessed the multiplex PCR reads with MiXCR, giving one entry per CDR3 protein. The table lists 55,000 or so distinct CDR3 sequences, about two thirds of them singletons. Worth noting for this clonotype: What it binds is not known.

The receptor was isolated from a man aged 40-50 years with primary liver carcinoma and hepatitis B virus infection. The specimen was liver tumor tissue from sampling region 2. Stated subset: tumor region T2, inferior pole.

This chain's CDR3 is CASGPLWLSDYEQYF. The DNA for the CDR3 is TGTGCCAGCGGGCCTCTCTGGCTGAGTGATTACGAGCAGTACTTC. The V call is TRBV6-5, the J call TRBJ2-7, with D unclear. The CDR3 sequence is 15 residues long. The V and J ends lost 8 bases and 4 bases respectively, with 21 bases between them. Germline V lookup: CDR1 MNHEY, CDR2 SVGAGI.